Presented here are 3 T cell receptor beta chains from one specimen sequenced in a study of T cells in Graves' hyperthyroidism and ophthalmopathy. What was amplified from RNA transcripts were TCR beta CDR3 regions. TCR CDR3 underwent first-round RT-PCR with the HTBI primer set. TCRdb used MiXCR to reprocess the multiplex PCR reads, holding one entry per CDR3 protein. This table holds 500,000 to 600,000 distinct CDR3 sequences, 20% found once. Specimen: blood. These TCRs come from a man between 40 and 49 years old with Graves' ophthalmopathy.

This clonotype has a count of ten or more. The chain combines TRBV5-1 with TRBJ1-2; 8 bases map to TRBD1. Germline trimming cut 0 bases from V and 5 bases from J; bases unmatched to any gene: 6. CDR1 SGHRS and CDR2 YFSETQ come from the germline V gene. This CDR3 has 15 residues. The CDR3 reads CASSLEGQGPYGYTF. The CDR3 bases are TGCGCCAGCAGCTTGGAAGGACAGGGACCTTATGGCTACACCTTC.

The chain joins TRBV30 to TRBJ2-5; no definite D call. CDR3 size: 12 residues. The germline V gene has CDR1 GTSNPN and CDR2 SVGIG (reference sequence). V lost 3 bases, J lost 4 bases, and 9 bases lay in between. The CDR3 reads CAWSPGPETQYF. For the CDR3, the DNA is TGTGCCTGGAGCCCCGGGCCAGAGACCCAGTACTTC.

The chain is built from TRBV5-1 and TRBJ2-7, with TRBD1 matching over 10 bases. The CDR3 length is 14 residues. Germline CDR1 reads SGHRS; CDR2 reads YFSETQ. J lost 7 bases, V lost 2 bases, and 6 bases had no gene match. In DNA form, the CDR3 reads TGCGCCAGCAGCTTTTCCCGGACAGGGGGAGAGCAGTACTTC. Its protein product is CASSFSRTGGEQYF.